This T cell receptor beta chain was documented in a study of T-cell memory formation after mild COVID-19. For the study at large: TCR clusters showed largely donor specificity.

This clonotype showed up many times. As yet, its antigen is unknown. TCRdb reanalysed the 5' RACE reads using MiXCR and keeps one entry per CDR3 protein. The data hold roughly 310,000 distinct CDR3 sequences, with about 15% observed a single time. Broader study findings: Confirmation of SARS-CoV-2 specificity was lacking for second-wave clones peaking day 37. Later expanders leaned CD4+, whereas clones that contracted between day 15 and 85 were balanced CD4/CD8. Shrinking CD4+ clones resided mostly in CM and EM, and CD8+ ones in EMRA.

The origin of this receptor is a man between 18 and 29 years old who had mild COVID-19 (a few samples of this study predate the infection). Cell type and time point are not known. Sequencing used PBMCs or a T cell subset sorted from them (not recorded which).

The CDR3 DNA reads as TGCGCCAGCAGCTTCGGGGGCAGGGGTAACAATGAGCAGTTCTTC. Amino acids: CASSFGGRGNNEQFF. This chain connects TRBV5-1 to TRBJ2-1, with D perhaps being TRBD1 or TRBD2 (6 bases each). Germline V gives CDR1 SGHRS, CDR2 YFSETQ. This CDR3 region has 15 residues. Trimming left V 2 bases short and J 5 bases short, with 14 bases between.